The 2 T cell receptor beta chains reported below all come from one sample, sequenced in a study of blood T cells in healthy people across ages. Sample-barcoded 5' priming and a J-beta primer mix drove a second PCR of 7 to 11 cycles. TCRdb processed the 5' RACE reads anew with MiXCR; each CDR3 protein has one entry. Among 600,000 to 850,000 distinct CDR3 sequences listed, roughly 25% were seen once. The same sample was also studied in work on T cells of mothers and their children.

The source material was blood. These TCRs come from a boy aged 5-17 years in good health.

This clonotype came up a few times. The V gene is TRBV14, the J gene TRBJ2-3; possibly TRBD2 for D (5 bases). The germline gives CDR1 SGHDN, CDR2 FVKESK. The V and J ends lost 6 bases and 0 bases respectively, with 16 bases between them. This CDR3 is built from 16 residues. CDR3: CASRKSQPGSTDTQYF. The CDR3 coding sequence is TGTGCCAGCAGAAAGAGTCAACCGGGGAGCACAGATACGCAGTATTTT.

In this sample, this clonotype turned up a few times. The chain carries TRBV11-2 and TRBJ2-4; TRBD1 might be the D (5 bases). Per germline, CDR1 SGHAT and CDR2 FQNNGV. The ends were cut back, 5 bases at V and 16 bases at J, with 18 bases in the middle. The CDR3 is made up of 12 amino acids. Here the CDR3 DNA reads TGTGCCAGCAGCATAGGGGAAGGGAAGTCCTACTTC. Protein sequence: CASSIGEGKSYF.